The source of this TCR beta chain is a study of cytomegalovirus exposure and HLA in healthy donors. Study details: Caucasian-associated ancestry cluster membership applied to about 77% of around 400 genotyped donors.

General study findings and limits: CMV serostatus alone was available as immune exposure information. Investigators reported about 160 TCR beta chains as tied to cytomegalovirus. Across all donors, roughly uniform sequencing depth was an assumption of the presence/absence analyses.

PCR employed 60 Vbeta and 13 Jbeta primers. Assay: immunoSEQ multiplex PCR; the TCRdb copy retains only in-frame clones and omits some. The sample consists of tens of thousands of clones, roughly 80% of them appearing once. Comment on this clone: Its antigen is not known.

The CDR3 sequence is 14 residues long. Germline CDR1 reads SGHTA; CDR2 reads FQGTGA. This receptor was identified in a woman aged 40 to 50 in good health and CMV-seronegative. The chain combines TRBV7-3 with TRBJ2-5; 7 positions match TRBD2. The DNA end lines up better with TRBJ2-7; the J call may be wrong. Sequencing used PBMCs. The CDR3 nucleotides are TGTGCCAGCAGCTTGGCTAGCGGCTCCTACGAGCAGTACTTC. It is translated as CASSLASGSYEQYF.